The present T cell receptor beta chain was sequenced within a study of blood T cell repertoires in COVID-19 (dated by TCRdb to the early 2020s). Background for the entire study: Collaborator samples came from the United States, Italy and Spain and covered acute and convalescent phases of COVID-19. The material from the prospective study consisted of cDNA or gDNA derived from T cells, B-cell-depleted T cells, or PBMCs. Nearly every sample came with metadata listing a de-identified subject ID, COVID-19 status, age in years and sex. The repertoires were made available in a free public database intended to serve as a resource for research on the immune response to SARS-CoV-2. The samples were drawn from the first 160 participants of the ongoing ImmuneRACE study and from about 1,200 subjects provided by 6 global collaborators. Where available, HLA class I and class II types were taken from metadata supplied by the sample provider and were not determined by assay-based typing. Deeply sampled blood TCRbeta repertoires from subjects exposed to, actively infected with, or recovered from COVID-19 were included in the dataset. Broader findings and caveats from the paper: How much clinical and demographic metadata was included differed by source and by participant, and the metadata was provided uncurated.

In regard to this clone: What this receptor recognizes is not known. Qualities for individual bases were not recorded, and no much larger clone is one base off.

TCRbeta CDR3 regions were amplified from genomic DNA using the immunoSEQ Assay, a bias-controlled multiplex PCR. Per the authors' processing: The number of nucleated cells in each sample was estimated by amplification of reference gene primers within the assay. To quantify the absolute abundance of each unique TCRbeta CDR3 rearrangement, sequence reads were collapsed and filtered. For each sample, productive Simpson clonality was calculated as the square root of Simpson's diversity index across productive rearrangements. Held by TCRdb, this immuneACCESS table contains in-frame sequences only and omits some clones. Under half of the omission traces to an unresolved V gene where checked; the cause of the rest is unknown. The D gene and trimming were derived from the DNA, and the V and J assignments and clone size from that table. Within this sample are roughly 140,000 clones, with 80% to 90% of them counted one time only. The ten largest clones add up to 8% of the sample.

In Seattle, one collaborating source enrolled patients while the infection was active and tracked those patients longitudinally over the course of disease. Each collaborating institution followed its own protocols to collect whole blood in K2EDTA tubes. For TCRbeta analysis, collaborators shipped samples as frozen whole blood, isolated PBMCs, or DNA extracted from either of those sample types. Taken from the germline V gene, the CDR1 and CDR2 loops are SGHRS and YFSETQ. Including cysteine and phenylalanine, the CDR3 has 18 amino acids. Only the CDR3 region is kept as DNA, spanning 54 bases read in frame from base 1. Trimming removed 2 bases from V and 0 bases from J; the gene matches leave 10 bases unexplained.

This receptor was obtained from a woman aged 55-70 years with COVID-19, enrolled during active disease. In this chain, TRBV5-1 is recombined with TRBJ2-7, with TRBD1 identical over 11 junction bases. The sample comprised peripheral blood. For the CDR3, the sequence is CASSFSLTGTGGSYEQYF. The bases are TGCGCCAGCAGCTTTTCACTAACCGGGACAGGGGGCTCCTACGAGCAGTACTTC.